This T cell receptor beta chain was profiled in a study of PD-1 blockade in classical Hodgkin lymphoma. This sample's time point: cycle 4 day 1 (C4D1), after six to seven weeks of nivolumab. Each and every patient relapsed after autologous stem cell transplantation, and patients got differing brentuximab vedotin exposure. PBMCs were thawed, and CD8+ T cells were then isolated from them by magnetic negative selection. Assay: immunoSEQ multiplex PCR; the TCRdb copy retains only in-frame clones and omits some. The sample holds 11,000 or so clones; around 84% are singletons and the top ten take 36%. This specimen consisted of CD8+ T cells from blood, obtained before the fourth cycle of nivolumab. The source of this sequence is a human donor with classical Hodgkin lymphoma. The donor label of this sample is uncertain.

The CDR3 DNA follows: TGTGCCTGGAGTGTCTCTAGCGGGACCTACGAGCAGTACTTC. Translation gives CAWSVSSGTYEQYF. V gene TRBV30 combines with J gene TRBJ2-7, with TRBD2 matching over 9 bases. V lost 0 bases, J lost 2 bases, and 2 bases stayed unmatched. This CDR3 region has 14 residues. Per the germline V gene, CDR1 is GTSNPN and CDR2 is SVGIG (reference sequence).